Listed below are T cell receptor beta chains from one sample, sequenced in a study of human versus mouse CDR3 diversity and MHC coevolution. Measured with immunoSEQ multiplex PCR; TCRdb has only the in-frame clones, and not every one. The table has about 80,000 clones, over 85% seen once. The sample was naive CD4+ T cells from blood. All receptors come from a person aged 30 to 70 in good health. Each CDR3 is given with its conserved first and last residue. The order of the fields is CDR3 protein, D gene, V gene, clone size, J gene. A D gene is named only where the DNA matches it firmly. Clone size is not always given. Where it is, it says once, few, many or a class for expanded clones.

CDR3 protein: CASSERWSVDYGYTF
D gene: -
V gene: TRBV2
clone size: once
J gene: TRBJ1-2

CDR3 protein: CASADQGETQYF
D gene: -
V gene: TRBV7-2
clone size: -
J gene: TRBJ2-5

CDR3 protein: CASSSSGGPYEQYF
D gene: TRBD1
V gene: TRBV27
clone size: -
J gene: TRBJ2-7

CDR3 protein: CASSTPGFPKNIQYF
D gene: -
V gene: TRBV28
clone size: -
J gene: TRBJ2-4

CDR3 protein: CASTQSGDSRLNYGYTF
D gene: TRBD1
V gene: TRBV4-1
clone size: -
J gene: TRBJ1-2

CDR3 protein: CAWSVRTRDEQFF
D gene: TRBD2
V gene: TRBV30
clone size: -
J gene: TRBJ2-1

CDR3 protein: CASSNPAEGGYTF
D gene: -
V gene: TRBV6-6
clone size: -
J gene: TRBJ1-2

CDR3 protein: CASSFWAGGVSSSYNEQFF
D gene: TRBD2
V gene: TRBV5-1
clone size: -
J gene: TRBJ2-1

CDR3 protein: CASSFRTANLETQYF
D gene: -
V gene: TRBV5-4
clone size: -
J gene: TRBJ2-5

CDR3 protein: CASSEQRGGHEQYF
D gene: TRBD2
V gene: TRBV2
clone size: once
J gene: TRBJ2-7

CDR3 protein: CASSLSGENTEAFF
D gene: -
V gene: TRBV4-2
clone size: -
J gene: TRBJ1-1

CDR3 protein: CASSPPGGSRNIQYF
D gene: -
V gene: TRBV18
clone size: -
J gene: TRBJ2-4

CDR3 protein: CASSGTGTSYNEQFF
D gene: TRBD1
V gene: TRBV9
clone size: -
J gene: TRBJ2-1

CDR3 protein: CASSPQQGGVSGELFF
D gene: -
V gene: TRBV18
clone size: -
J gene: TRBJ2-2

CDR3 protein: CASSPRSRTGFLEQYF
D gene: -
V gene: TRBV9
clone size: -
J gene: TRBJ2-7

CDR3 protein: CASSANGLASYNEQFF
D gene: TRBD2
V gene: TRBV9
clone size: -
J gene: TRBJ2-1

CDR3 protein: CASSIGGRTSYGYTF
D gene: -
V gene: TRBV19
clone size: -
J gene: TRBJ1-2

CDR3 protein: CASSGSAAGGYGEQFF
D gene: TRBD2
V gene: TRBV18
clone size: -
J gene: TRBJ2-1

CDR3 protein: CASSATGGPYNEQFF
D gene: TRBD1
V gene: TRBV7-9
clone size: -
J gene: TRBJ2-1

CDR3 protein: CASSHTGGGGNIQYF
D gene: TRBD2
V gene: TRBV4-3
clone size: -
J gene: TRBJ2-4

CDR3 protein: CASSQEYKISYEQYF
D gene: -
V gene: TRBV4-2
clone size: -
J gene: TRBJ2-7

CDR3 protein: CASRRHPQGYEQYF
D gene: -
V gene: TRBV6-5
clone size: -
J gene: TRBJ2-7

CDR3 protein: CAWKAGGQFF
D gene: TRBD2
V gene: TRBV30
clone size: -
J gene: TRBJ2-1

CDR3 protein: CSVVRTGPYEQYF
D gene: TRBD1
V gene: TRBV29-1
clone size: -
J gene: TRBJ2-7

CDR3 protein: CASSELAGGYYNEQFF
D gene: TRBD2
V gene: TRBV2
clone size: -
J gene: TRBJ2-1

CDR3 protein: CASSSGQTSYEQYF
D gene: TRBD1
V gene: TRBV28
clone size: -
J gene: TRBJ2-7

CDR3 protein: CASSPIGQNYGYTF
D gene: -
V gene: TRBV9
clone size: -
J gene: TRBJ1-2

CDR3 protein: CASSKGARTEAFF
D gene: TRBD1
V gene: TRBV27
clone size: once
J gene: TRBJ1-1

CDR3 protein: CASSNRKGAGNTEAFF
D gene: -
V gene: TRBV21-1
clone size: -
J gene: TRBJ1-1

CDR3 protein: CASSMSGTSGTDTQYF
D gene: TRBD2
V gene: TRBV19
clone size: -
J gene: TRBJ2-3

CDR3 protein: CASSPQAGRIGYNEQFF
D gene: -
V gene: TRBV18
clone size: once
J gene: TRBJ2-1

CDR3 protein: CATSRGYGYTF
D gene: -
V gene: TRBV25-1
clone size: -
J gene: TRBJ1-2

CDR3 protein: CASSSPPGVEAFF
D gene: -
V gene: TRBV6-5
clone size: -
J gene: TRBJ1-1

CDR3 protein: CASSTGLAGYNEQFF
D gene: TRBD2
V gene: TRBV2
clone size: -
J gene: TRBJ2-1

CDR3 protein: CASTLAGTGSYEQYF
D gene: TRBD1
V gene: TRBV28
clone size: few
J gene: TRBJ2-7

CDR3 protein: CASIGGVWTEAFF
D gene: -
V gene: TRBV28
clone size: -
J gene: TRBJ1-1

CDR3 protein: CASSFAFSEQYF
D gene: -
V gene: TRBV28
clone size: -
J gene: TRBJ2-7

CDR3 protein: CASSFHRGETQYF
D gene: TRBD1
V gene: TRBV7-9
clone size: -
J gene: TRBJ2-5

CDR3 protein: CASTTTLGGGYTF
D gene: -
V gene: TRBV6-5
clone size: -
J gene: TRBJ1-2

CDR3 protein: CASSLVGLDKNTQYF
D gene: TRBD2
V gene: TRBV5-1
clone size: -
J gene: TRBJ2-3

CDR3 protein: CASSSDRVNTEAFF
D gene: TRBD1
V gene: TRBV7-6
clone size: once
J gene: TRBJ1-1

CDR3 protein: CASSGGGTGGYNEQFF
D gene: TRBD2
V gene: TRBV5-1
clone size: -
J gene: TRBJ2-1

CDR3 protein: CASSLEDRVEGYTF
D gene: TRBD1
V gene: TRBV7-2
clone size: -
J gene: TRBJ1-2

CDR3 protein: CASSYKRGGLNTEAFF
D gene: -
V gene: TRBV6-5
clone size: -
J gene: TRBJ1-1